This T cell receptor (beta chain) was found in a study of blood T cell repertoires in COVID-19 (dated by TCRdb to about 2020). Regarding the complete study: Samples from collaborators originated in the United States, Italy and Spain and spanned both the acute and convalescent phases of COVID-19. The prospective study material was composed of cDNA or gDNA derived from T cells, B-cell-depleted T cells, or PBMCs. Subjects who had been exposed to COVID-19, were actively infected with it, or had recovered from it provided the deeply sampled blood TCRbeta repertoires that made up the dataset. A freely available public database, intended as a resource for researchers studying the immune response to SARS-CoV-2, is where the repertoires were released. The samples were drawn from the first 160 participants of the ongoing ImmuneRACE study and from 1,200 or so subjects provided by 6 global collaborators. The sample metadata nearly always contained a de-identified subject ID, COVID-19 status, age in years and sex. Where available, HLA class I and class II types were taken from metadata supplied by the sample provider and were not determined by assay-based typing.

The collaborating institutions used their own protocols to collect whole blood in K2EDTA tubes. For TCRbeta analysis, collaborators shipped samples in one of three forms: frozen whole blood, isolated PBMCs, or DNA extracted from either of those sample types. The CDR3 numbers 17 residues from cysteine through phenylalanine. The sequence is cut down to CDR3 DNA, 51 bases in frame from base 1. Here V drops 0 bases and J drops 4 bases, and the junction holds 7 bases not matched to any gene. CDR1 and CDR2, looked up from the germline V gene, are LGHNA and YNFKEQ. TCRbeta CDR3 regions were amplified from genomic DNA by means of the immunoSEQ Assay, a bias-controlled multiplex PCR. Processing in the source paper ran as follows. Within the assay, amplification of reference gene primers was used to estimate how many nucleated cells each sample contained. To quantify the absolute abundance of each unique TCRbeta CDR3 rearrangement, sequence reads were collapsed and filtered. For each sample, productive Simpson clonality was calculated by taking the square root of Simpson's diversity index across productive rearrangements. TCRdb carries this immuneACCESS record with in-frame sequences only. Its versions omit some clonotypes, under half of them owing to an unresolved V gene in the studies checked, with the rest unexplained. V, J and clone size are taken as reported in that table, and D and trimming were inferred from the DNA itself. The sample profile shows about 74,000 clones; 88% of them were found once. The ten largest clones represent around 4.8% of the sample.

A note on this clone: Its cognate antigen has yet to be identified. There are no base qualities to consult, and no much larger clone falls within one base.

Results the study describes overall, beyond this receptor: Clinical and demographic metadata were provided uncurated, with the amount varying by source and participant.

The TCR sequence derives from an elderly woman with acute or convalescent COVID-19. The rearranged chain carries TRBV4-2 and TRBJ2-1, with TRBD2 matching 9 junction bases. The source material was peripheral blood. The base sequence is TGTGCCAGCAGCCAAGAGGTCGCGGGGGGGTTATACAATGAGCAGTTCTTC. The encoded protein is CASSQEVAGGLYNEQFF.